Listed here are 2 T cell receptor beta chains from one sample, sequenced in a study of blood T cell repertoires in COVID-19. Using immunoSEQ multiplex PCR, the repertoire was profiled, and TCRdb retains in-frame clones only, with some absent. In the table there are tens of thousands of clones, 89% of which are singletons. Input material: peripheral blood. Receptors were obtained from a man between 65 and 85 years old with active COVID-19.

The genes are TRBV6-6 and TRBJ2-2; TRBD1 might be the D (5 bases). Germline CDR1 and CDR2: MNHNY and SVGAGI (reference sequence). The CDR3 is made up of 14 amino acids. Trimming removed 7 bases from V and 0 bases from J, with 9 bases in between. CDR3 nucleotides: TGTGCCAGCACGAAGGGGACGAACACCGGGGAGCTGTTTTTT. Translation: CASTKGTNTGELFF.

The chain employs TRBV5-6 and TRBJ1-4, with D possibly TRBD1 on 5 matching bases. Trimming removed 2 bases from V and 3 bases from J, with 11 bases in between. Looked up from germline, CDR1 is SGHDT and CDR2 is YYEEEE. The CDR3 is 15 residues long. The DNA for the CDR3 is TGTGCCAGCAGCTTTTGGGGAGGGGCTAATGAAAAACTGTTTTTT. Translating gives CASSFWGGANEKLFF.